The 8 T cell receptor beta chains listed next were all sequenced from one sample in a study of CD8 T cells in Susac syndrome. Roughly 0.45 to 1 ug RNA was reverse transcribed with random hexamers. MiXCR, run by TCRdb on the immunoSEQ multiplex PCR reads, gives a single entry per CDR3 protein. This sample has under 150,000 distinct CDR3 sequences, with 94% found just once. Sample: CD8+ T cells from PBMCs. The receptor source for this set is a human donor in good health.

The chain has TRBV3-1 and TRBJ1-2; TRBD1 might be the D (6 bases). V lost 0 bases to trimming and J lost 2 bases, with 13 bases between them. Looked up from germline, CDR1 is LGHDT and CDR2 is YNNKEL (reference sequence). The CDR3 extends over 16 amino acids. The CDR3 here is CASSQDWDITNYGYTF. Written as DNA, the CDR3 is TGTGCCAGCAGCCAAGATTGGGACATCACAAACTATGGCTACACCTTC.

The chain is built from TRBV27 and TRBJ2-1; D is uncertain. The CDR3 totals 13 residues. V was cut by 5 bases and J by 9 bases, with 14 bases left in between. Germline V gene data show CDR1 as MNHEY and CDR2 as SMNVEV (reference sequence). The CDR3 DNA is TGTGCCAGCAGTCCCCCGTTGGTTCGTGAGCAGTTCTTC. Residues: CASSPPLVREQFF.

The V call is TRBV27, the J call TRBJ2-6, with unresolved D. The CDR3 covers 16 residues. Germline assignment: CDR1 MNHEY and CDR2 SMNVEV (reference sequence). The V end lost 4 bases, the J end lost 0 bases, and 10 bases lay between the germline ends. The CDR3 loop is CASSSRRFSGANVLTF. The CDR3 bases are TGTGCCAGCAGTTCTCGACGGTTCTCTGGGGCCAACGTCCTGACTTTC.

The CDR3 spells CASSAIGGAETQYF. In nucleotides, the CDR3 is TGTGCCAGCAGTGCAATAGGGGGCGCGGAGACCCAGTACTTC. This sequence joins TRBV27 and TRBJ2-5; 7 bases are shared with TRBD1. CDR1 MNHEY and CDR2 SMNVEV come from the germline V gene (reference sequence). The CDR3 loop spans 14 amino acids. The trim removed 5 bases at V and 5 bases at J, leaving 8 bases unmatched.

V gene TRBV27 combines with J gene TRBJ2-1; tentatively, D is TRBD1 or TRBD2 (5 bases each). The CDR3 totals 12 residues. V was cut by 10 bases and J by 15 bases, with 22 bases left in between. Looked up from germline, CDR1 is MNHEY and CDR2 is SMNVEV (reference sequence). In DNA form, the CDR3 reads TGTGCCACCGTTGGGGAGAGGGGAGTTTCGTTCTTC. It translates to CATVGERGVSFF.

This chain joins TRBV7-9 and TRBJ2-7, with 8 bases fitting TRBD2. The germline V gene encodes CDR1 SEHNR and CDR2 FQNEAQ (reference sequence). The CDR3 is 14 amino acids. The ends lost 8 bases at V and 4 bases at J; junction bases unmatched: 10. The CDR3 spells CASLTGGPSYEQYF. For the CDR3, the DNA is TGTGCCAGCTTGACGGGAGGGCCCTCTTACGAGCAGTACTTC.

V usage is TRBV27 and J usage is TRBJ2-7; a weak D match, TRBD1 (5 bases). With 6 bases removed from V and 3 bases from J, the gap between germline ends came to 15 bases. Germline V gene sequence: CDR1 MNHEY, CDR2 SMNVEV (reference sequence). This CDR3 comprises 14 residues. The CDR3 spells CASSPGLSNYEQYF. CDR3 nucleotide sequence: TGTGCCAGCAGCCCAGGGCTCTCGAACTACGAGCAGTACTTC.

The rearrangement joins TRBV13 to TRBJ2-7; a weak D match, TRBD1 (5 bases). Looked up from germline, CDR1 is PRHDT and CDR2 is FYEKMQ (reference sequence). V lost 3 bases and J 4 bases, leaving 10 bases between the germline ends. The CDR3 is 13 amino acids. CDR3 DNA: TGTGCCAGCAGCTTTAAGGGGCGATACGAGCAGTACTTC. This encodes CASSFKGRYEQYF.